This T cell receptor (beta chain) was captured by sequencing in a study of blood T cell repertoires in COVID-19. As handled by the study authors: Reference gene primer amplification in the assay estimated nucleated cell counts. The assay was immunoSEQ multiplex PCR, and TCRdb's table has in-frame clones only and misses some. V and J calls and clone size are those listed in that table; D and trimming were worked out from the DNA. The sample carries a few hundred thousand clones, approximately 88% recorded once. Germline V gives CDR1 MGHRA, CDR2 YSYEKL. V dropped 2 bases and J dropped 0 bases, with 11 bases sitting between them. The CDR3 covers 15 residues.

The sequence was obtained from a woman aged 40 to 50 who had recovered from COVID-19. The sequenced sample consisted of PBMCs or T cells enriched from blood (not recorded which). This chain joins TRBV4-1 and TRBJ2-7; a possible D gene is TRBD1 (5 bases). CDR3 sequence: CASSQPIQGSYEQYF. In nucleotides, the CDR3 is TGCGCCAGCAGCCAACCAATTCAGGGCTCCTACGAGCAGTACTTC.